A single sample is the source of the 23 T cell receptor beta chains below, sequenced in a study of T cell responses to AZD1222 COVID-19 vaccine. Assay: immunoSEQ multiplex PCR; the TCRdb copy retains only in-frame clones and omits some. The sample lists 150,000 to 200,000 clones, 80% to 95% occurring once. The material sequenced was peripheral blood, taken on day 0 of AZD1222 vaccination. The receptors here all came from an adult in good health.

CDR3 residues: CASSLEGSGNTIYF. CDR3 DNA: TGTGCCAGCAGCTTAGAGGGCTCTGGAAACACCATATATTTT. The V call is TRBV7-2, the J call TRBJ1-3, with D unresolved. The germline CDR1 and CDR2 sequences are SGHTA and FQGNSA. V dropped 1 base and J dropped 0 bases, with 4 bases sitting between them. The CDR3 has 14 residues. Full variable domain (rest looked up from reference TRBV7-2 and TRBJ1-3): GAGVSQSPSNKVTEKGKDVELRCDPISGHTALYWYRQSLGQGLEFLIYFQGNSAPDKSGLPSDRFSAERTGGSVSTLTIQRTQQEDSAVYLCASSLEGSGNTIYFGEGSWLTVV.

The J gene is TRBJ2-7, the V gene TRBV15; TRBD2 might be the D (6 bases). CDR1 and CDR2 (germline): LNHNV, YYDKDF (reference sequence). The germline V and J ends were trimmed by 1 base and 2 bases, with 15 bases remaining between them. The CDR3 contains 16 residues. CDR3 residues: CATSRVRGLPPYEQYF. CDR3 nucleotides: TGTGCCACCAGCAGAGTTAGGGGACTCCCCCCCTACGAGCAGTACTTC.

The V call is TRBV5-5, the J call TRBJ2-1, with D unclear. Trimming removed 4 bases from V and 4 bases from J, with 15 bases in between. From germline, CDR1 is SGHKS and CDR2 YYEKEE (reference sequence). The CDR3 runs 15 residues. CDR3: CASSPQIRKYNEQFF. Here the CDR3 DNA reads TGTGCCAGCAGCCCCCAAATCAGGAAATACAATGAGCAGTTCTTC.

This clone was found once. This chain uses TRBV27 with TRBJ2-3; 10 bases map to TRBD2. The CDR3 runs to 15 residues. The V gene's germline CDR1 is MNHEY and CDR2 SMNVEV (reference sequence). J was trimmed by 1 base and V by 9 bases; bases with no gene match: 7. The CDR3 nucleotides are TGTGCCAGTGCGACTCTAGCGGGGGGCACAGATACGCAGTATTTT. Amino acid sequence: CASATLAGGTDTQYF.

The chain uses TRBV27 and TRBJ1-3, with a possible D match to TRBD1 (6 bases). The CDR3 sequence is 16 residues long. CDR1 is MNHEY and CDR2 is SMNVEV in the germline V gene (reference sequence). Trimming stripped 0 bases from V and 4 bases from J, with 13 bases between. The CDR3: CASSLSIGTLGNTIYF. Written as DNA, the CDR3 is TGTGCCAGCAGTTTATCGATAGGGACACTCGGAAACACCATATATTTT.

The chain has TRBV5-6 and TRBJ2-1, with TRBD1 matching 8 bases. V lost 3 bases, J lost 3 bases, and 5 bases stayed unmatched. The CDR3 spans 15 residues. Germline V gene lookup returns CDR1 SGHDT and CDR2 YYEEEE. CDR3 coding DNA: TGTGCCAGCAGCTCGGACAGGGAGGACTACAATGAGCAGTTCTTC. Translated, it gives CASSSDREDYNEQFF.

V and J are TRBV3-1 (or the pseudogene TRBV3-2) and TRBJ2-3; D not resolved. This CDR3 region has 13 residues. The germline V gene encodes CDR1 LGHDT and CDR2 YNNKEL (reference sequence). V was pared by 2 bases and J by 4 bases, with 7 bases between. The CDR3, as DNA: TGTGCCAGCAGCCAACGGAGCGCAGATACGCAGTATTTT. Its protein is CASSQRSADTQYF.

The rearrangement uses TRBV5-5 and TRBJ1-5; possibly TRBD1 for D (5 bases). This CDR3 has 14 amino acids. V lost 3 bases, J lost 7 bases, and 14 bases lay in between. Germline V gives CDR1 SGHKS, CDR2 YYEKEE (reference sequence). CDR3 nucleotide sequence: TGTGCCAGCAGCTCCGAGTCGGCAGGGCAGCCCCAGCATTTT. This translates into CASSSESAGQPQHF. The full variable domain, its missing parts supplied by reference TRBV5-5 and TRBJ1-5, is DAGVTQSPTHLIKTRGQQVTLRCSPISGHKSVSWYQQVLGQGPQFIFQYYEKEERGRGNFPDRFSARQFPNYSSELNVNALLLGDSALYLCASSSESAGQPQHFGDGTRLSIL.

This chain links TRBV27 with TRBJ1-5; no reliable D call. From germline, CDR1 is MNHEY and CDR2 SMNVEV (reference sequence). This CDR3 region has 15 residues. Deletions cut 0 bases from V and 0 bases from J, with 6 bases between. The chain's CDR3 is CASSLSLGSNQPQHF. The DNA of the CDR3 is TGTGCCAGCAGTTTATCGTTGGGTAGCAATCAGCCCCAGCATTTT.

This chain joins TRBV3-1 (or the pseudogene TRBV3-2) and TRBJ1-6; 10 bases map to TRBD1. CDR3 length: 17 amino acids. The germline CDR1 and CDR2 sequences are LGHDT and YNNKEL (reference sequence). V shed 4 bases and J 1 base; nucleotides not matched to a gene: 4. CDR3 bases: TGTGCCAGCAGCCCCGGGACAGGGGTTTCCTATAATTCACCCCTCCACTTT. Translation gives CASSPGTGVSYNSPLHF.

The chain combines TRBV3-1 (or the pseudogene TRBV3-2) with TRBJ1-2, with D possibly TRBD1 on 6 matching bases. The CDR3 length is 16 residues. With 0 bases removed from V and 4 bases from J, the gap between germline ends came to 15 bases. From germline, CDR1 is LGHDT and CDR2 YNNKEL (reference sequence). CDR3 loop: CASSQERQALIYGYTF. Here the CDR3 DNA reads TGTGCCAGCAGCCAAGAGAGACAGGCCCTCATCTATGGCTACACCTTC.

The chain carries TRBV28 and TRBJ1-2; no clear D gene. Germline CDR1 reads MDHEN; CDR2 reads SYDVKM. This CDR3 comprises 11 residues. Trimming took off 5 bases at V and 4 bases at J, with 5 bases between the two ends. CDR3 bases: TGTGCCAGCAGTGGGAGCTATGGCTACACCTTC. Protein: CASSGSYGYTF.

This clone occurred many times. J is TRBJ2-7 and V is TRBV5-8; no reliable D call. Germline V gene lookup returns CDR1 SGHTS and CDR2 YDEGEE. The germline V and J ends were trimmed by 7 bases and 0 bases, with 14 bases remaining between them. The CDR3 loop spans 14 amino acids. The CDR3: CASGVPTISYEQYF. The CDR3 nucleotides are TGTGCCAGCGGCGTCCCTACGATCTCCTACGAGCAGTACTTC.

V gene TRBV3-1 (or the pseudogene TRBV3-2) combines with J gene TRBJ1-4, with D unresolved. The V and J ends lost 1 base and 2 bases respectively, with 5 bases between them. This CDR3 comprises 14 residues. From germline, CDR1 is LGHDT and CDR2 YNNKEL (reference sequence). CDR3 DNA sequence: TGTGCCAGCAGCCAAGGGGGTACTAATGAAAAACTGTTTTTT. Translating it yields CASSQGGTNEKLFF.

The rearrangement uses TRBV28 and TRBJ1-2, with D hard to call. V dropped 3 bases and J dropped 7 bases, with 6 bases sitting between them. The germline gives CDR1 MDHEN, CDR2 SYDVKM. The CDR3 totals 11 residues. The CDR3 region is CASSLAAGYTF. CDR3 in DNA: TGTGCCAGCAGTTTGGCGGCTGGCTACACCTTC.

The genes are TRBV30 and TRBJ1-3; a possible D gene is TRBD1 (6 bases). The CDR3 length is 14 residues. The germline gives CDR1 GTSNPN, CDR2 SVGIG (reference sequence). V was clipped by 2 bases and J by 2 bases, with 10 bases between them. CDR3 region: CAWSFGTPGNTIYF. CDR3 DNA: TGTGCCTGGAGTTTCGGGACACCTGGAAACACCATATATTTT.

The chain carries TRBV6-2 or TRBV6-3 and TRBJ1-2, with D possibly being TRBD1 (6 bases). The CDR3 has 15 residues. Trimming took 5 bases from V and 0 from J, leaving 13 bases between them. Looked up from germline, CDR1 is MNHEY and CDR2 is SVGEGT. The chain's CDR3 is CASSRQGGANYGYTF. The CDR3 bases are TGTGCCAGCAGTCGCCAAGGGGGGGCTAACTATGGCTACACCTTC.

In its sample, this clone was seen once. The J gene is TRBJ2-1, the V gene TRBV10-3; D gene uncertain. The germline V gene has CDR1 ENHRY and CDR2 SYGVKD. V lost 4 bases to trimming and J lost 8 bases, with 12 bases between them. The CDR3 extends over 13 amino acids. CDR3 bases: TGTGCCATCAGTGGGAGCTCGTGGCATGAGCAGTTCTTC. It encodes CAISGSSWHEQFF.

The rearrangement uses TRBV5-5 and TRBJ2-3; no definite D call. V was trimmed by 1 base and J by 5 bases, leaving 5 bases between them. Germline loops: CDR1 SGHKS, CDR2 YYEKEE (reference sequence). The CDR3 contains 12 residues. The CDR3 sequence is CASSLSVDTQYF. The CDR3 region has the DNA TGTGCCAGCAGCTTGTCCGTAGATACGCAGTATTTT.

CDR3 in amino acids: CASSQVDRRWGAYNEQFF. The CDR3, as DNA: TGCGCCAGCAGCCAAGTCGACCGTCGTTGGGGGGCCTACAATGAGCAGTTCTTC. J is TRBJ2-1 and V is TRBV4-1, with D maybe TRBD2 (6 bases). Germline CDR1 and CDR2: MGHRA and YSYEKL. The CDR3 sequence is 18 residues long. V lost 1 base and J lost 2, with 18 bases in between.

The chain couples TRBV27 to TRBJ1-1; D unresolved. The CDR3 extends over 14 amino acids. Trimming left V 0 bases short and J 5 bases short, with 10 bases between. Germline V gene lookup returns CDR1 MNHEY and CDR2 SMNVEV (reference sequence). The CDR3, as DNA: TGTGCCAGCAGTTTATCCAGTGGGGAAACTGAAGCTTTCTTT. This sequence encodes CASSLSSGETEAFF.

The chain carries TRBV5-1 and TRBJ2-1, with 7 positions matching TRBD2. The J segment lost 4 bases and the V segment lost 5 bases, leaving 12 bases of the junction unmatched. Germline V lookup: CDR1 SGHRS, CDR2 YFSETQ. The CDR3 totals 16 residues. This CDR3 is CASSPWGGGPYNEQFF. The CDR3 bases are TGCGCCAGCAGTCCATGGGGCGGGGGTCCTTACAATGAGCAGTTCTTC.

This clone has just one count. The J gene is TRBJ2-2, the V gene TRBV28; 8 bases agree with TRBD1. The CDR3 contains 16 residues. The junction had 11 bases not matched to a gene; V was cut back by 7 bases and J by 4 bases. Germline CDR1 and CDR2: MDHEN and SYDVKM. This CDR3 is CASTVGQAPPTGELFF. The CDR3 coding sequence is TGTGCCAGCACCGTGGGACAGGCACCTCCCACCGGGGAGCTGTTTTTT.